These 27 T cell receptor beta chains were all obtained from the same sample, sequenced in a study of glioma-infiltrating T cells after dendritic cell vaccination. Repertoires were generated with immunoSEQ multiplex PCR, while TCRdb's copy carries only in-frame clones and drops some. Counted here are about 82,000 clones, roughly 90% occurring once; the ten biggest clones make up approximately 2.9%. The starting material was blood, obtained before dendritic cell vaccination. The receptors stem from a human donor with glioblastoma.

V is TRBV27 and J is TRBJ2-7; no definite D call. The V gene lost 5 bases and the J gene lost 2 bases, with 10 bases spanning the gap. CDR1 is MNHEY, CDR2 SMNVEV, per germline (reference sequence). The CDR3 is 13 residues long. CDR3 DNA: TGTGCCAGCAGTCCTTCACACACCTACGAGCAGTACTTC. Its protein product is CASSPSHTYEQYF.

The rearrangement uses TRBV6-1 and TRBJ1-1; D unclear. With 4 bases removed from V and 3 bases from J, the gap between germline ends came to 9 bases. From germline, CDR1 is MNHNS and CDR2 SASEGT. This CDR3 region has 13 residues. CDR3 amino acids: CASSAEGHTEAFF. CDR3 in DNA: TGTGCCAGCAGTGCGGAGGGCCACACTGAAGCTTTCTTT.

The chain joins TRBV27 to TRBJ1-1; TRBD1 matches at 8 bases. The germline CDR1 and CDR2 sequences are MNHEY and SMNVEV (reference sequence). Trimming cost V 7 bases and J 2 bases; bases outside gene matches: 6. CDR3 length: 14 residues. The CDR3 sequence: CASKDRVSNTEAFF. CDR3 sequence (DNA): TGTGCCAGCAAGGACAGGGTTAGTAACACTGAAGCTTTCTTT.

The CDR3 coding sequence is TGCGCCAGCCGCCCTGGGGGGGGAAACATTCAGTACTTC. This codes for CASRPGGGNIQYF. The chain recombines TRBV10-2 with TRBJ2-4; 7 nucleotides align to TRBD2. The germline gives CDR1 WSHSY, CDR2 SAAADI. V dropped 8 bases and J dropped 6; count of bases not matched to a gene: 7. The CDR3 loop spans 13 amino acids.

V gene TRBV14 combines with J gene TRBJ1-1; tentatively, D is TRBD1 (6 bases). The CDR3 is 14 residues long. Trimming removed 4 bases at V and 0 bases at J, with 9 bases between. Germline CDR1 SGHDN, CDR2 FVKESK. CDR3 bases: TGTGCCAGCAGCCGGACAGCCATGAACACTGAAGCTTTCTTT. Translated: CASSRTAMNTEAFF. Full variable domain (remainder filled in from reference TRBV14 and TRBJ1-1): EAGVTQFPSHSVIEKGQTVTLRCDPISGHDNLYWYRRVMGKEIKFLLHFVKESKQDESGMPNNRFLAERTGGTYSTLKVQPAELEDSGVYFCASSRTAMNTEAFFGQGTRLTVV.

This chain uses TRBV9 with TRBJ2-1, with a tentative D call TRBD2 (5 bases). Trimming removed 4 bases at V and 4 bases at J, with 12 bases between. The CDR3 sequence is 14 residues long. CDR1 is SGDLS, CDR2 YYNGEE, per germline. CDR3 amino acids: CASSPSGIYNEQFF. The CDR3 DNA sequence: TGTGCCAGCAGCCCATCGGGGATATACAATGAGCAGTTCTTC.

This chain uses TRBV19 with TRBJ2-3, with 8 bases fitting TRBD2. The V gene end was trimmed by 9 bases and the J gene end by 1 base; junction bases not matched to a gene: 18. The CDR3 length is 18 residues. Germline values: CDR1 LNHDA, CDR2 SQIVND (reference sequence). The CDR3 sequence is CASSLPTGGGGGTDTQYF. As DNA, the CDR3 is TGTGCCAGCTCCCTACCCACCGGGGGGGGTGGAGGCACAGATACGCAGTATTTT. Supplemented by reference TRBV19 and TRBJ2-3, the full variable domain reads DGGITQSPKYLFRKEGQNVTLSCEQNLNHDAMYWYRQDPGQGLRLIYYSQIVNDFQKGDIAEGYSVSREKKESFPLTVTSAQKNPTAFYLCASSLPTGGGGGTDTQYFGPGTRLTVL.

CDR3 DNA sequence: TGTGCCAGTATTTTGGGGGGGGCTATTGTGAACACTGAAGCTTTCTTT. Translated: CASILGGAIVNTEAFF. The J gene is TRBJ1-1, the V gene TRBV19, with D possibly TRBD1 on 6 matching bases. CDR1 and CDR2 from the germline V gene are LNHDA and SQIVND (reference sequence). Trimming took off 7 bases at V and 0 bases at J, with 18 bases between the two ends. This CDR3 spans 16 amino acids.

The chain has TRBV5-6 and TRBJ1-2, with TRBD1 identical over 7 bases. The CDR3 contains 14 residues. Germline V gene data show CDR1 as SGHDT and CDR2 as YYEEEE. The V gene end was trimmed by 4 bases and the J gene end by 6 bases; junction bases not matched to a gene: 9. In nucleotides, the CDR3 is TGTGCCAGCAGCCGCCGGGCAGGGGGAAATGGCTACACCTTC. This gives the protein CASSRRAGGNGYTF.

In this sample, this clone turned up a few times. The chain employs TRBV29-1 and TRBJ2-7, with D perhaps TRBD2 (5 bases). From germline, CDR1 is SQVTM and CDR2 ANQGSEA. This CDR3 spans 11 amino acids. V dropped 4 bases and J dropped 2 bases, with 6 bases sitting between them. Here the CDR3 reads CSVGETYEQYF. For the CDR3, the DNA is TGCAGCGTTGGGGAGACCTACGAGCAGTACTTC.

This clone was seen just once. The chain couples TRBV6-5 to TRBJ1-2; TRBD1 matches at 8 bases. The CDR3 extends over 13 amino acids. With 4 bases clipped from V and 13 bases from J, the junction kept 11 bases outside the gene matches. Germline CDR1 MNHEY, CDR2 SVGAGI. The CDR3 here is CASSSTPGQGGTF. For the CDR3, the DNA is TGTGCCAGCAGTTCCACTCCCGGACAGGGTGGCACCTTC.

V usage is TRBV7-8 and J usage is TRBJ2-1; 12 nucleotides line up with TRBD2. The CDR3 contains 15 residues. The junction had 4 bases not matched to a gene; V was cut back by 5 bases and J by 5 bases. Germline V gene data show CDR1 as SGHVS and CDR2 as FQNEAQ. The CDR3 coding sequence is TGTGCCAGCAGCCAGGGACTAGCGGGCAACAATGAGCAGTTCTTC. As protein: CASSQGLAGNNEQFF.

V gene TRBV5-1 combines with J gene TRBJ2-3, with TRBD1 as a possible D gene (6 bases). Germline V gene lookup returns CDR1 SGHRS and CDR2 YFSETQ. V lost 1 base and J lost 1, with 10 bases in between. The CDR3 spans 15 residues. The CDR3 loop reads CASSLLQGGTDTQYF. The CDR3 DNA is TGCGCCAGCAGCTTGTTACAGGGTGGCACAGATACGCAGTATTTT.

This clone was seen only once. V gene TRBV5-4 combines with J gene TRBJ1-1; no firm D call. Looked up from germline, CDR1 is SGHNT and CDR2 is YYREEE (reference sequence). V was cut by 2 bases and J by 6 bases, with 14 bases left in between. The CDR3 runs 14 residues. CDR3 nucleotides: TGTGCCAGCAGCTTCAAGGATACAGTCTCTGAAGCTTTCTTT. It codes for CASSFKDTVSEAFF. The whole variable domain, filled in from reference TRBV5-4 and TRBJ1-1, reads ETGVTQSPTHLIKTRGQQVTLRCSSQSGHNTVSWYQQALGQGPQFIFQYYREEENGRGNFPPRFSGLQFPNYSSELNVNALELDDSALYLCASSFKDTVSEAFFGQGTRLTVV.

In regard to this clone: The same CDR3 arises from other DNA sequences in this sample as well. In DNA form, the CDR3 reads TGTGCCAGCAGTGAAGCGTCCGCGAGGAATTCACCCCTCCACTTT. It specifies CASSEASARNSPLHF. The chain carries TRBV2 and TRBJ1-6; D is uncertain. Trimming removed 0 bases at V and 7 bases at J, with 10 bases between. Germline CDR1 reads SNHLY; CDR2 reads FYNNEI. There are 15 residues in the CDR3.

J is TRBJ2-7 and V is TRBV18; D remains unclear. Trimming took 2 bases from V and 4 from J, leaving 9 bases between them. CDR3 size: 13 residues. In germline, CDR1 is KGHSH, CDR2 LQKENI. DNA for the CDR3: TGTGCCAGCTCACCAATAGAAAAGTACGAGCAGTACTTC. This codes for CASSPIEKYEQYF.

The rearrangement links TRBV30 to TRBJ2-3; D unclear. The CDR3 has 16 amino acids. Germline CDR1 reads GTSNPN; CDR2 reads SVGIG (reference sequence). Trimming took off 2 bases at V and 0 bases at J, with 15 bases between the two ends. The CDR3: CAWSRVWISSTDTQYF. The CDR3 nucleotides read TGTGCCTGGAGTCGGGTTTGGATTTCTAGCACAGATACGCAGTATTTT.

The CDR3 region is CASIPSGMNTEAFF. CDR3 nucleotide sequence: TGTGCCAGTATTCCTAGTGGAATGAACACTGAAGCTTTCTTT. The chain links TRBV6-6 to TRBJ1-1; D ambiguous. Trimming took off 9 bases at V and 0 bases at J, with 14 bases between the two ends. Germline V lookup: CDR1 MNHNY, CDR2 SVGAGI (reference sequence). CDR3 size: 14 residues.

This chain joins TRBV30 and TRBJ2-5; 7 nucleotides line up with TRBD2. The junction had 10 bases not matched to a gene; V was cut back by 4 bases and J by 5 bases. CDR1 and CDR2 from the germline V gene are GTSNPN and SVGIG (reference sequence). There are 14 residues in the CDR3. Written as DNA, the CDR3 is TGTGCCTGGACTCCGGTCGGGAGGCGGGAGACCCAGTACTTC. Translation gives CAWTPVGRRETQYF. Drawing the rest from reference TRBV30 and TRBJ2-5, the complete variable domain is SQTIHQWPATLVQPVGSPLSLECTVEGTSNPNLYWYRQAAGRGLQLLFYSVGIGQISSEVPQNLSASRPQDRQFILSSKKLLLSDSGFYLCAWTPVGRRETQYFGPGTRLLVL.

In its sample, this clone was seen once. This rearrangement joins TRBV2 to TRBJ2-7; TRBD1 is a possible D gene (6 bases). CDR3 length: 14 amino acids. Per germline, CDR1 SNHLY and CDR2 FYNNEI. The V end lost 3 bases, the J end lost 0 bases, and 9 bases lay between the germline ends. This CDR3 reads CASSDSQGSYEQYF. CDR3 nucleotides: TGTGCCAGCAGTGATTCACAGGGCTCCTACGAGCAGTACTTC. The entire variable domain, with the rest obtained from reference TRBV2 and TRBJ2-7, is as follows: EPEVTQTPSHQVTQMGQEVILRCVPISNHLYFYWYRQILGQKVEFLVSFYNNEISEKSEIFDDQFSVERPDGSNFTLKIRSTKLEDSAMYFCASSDSQGSYEQYFGPGTRLTVT.

The chain combines TRBV7-3 with TRBJ2-1; 7 nucleotides line up with TRBD1. The CDR3 has 16 amino acids. Germline loops: CDR1 SGHTA, CDR2 FQGTGA. The trim removed 7 bases at V and 4 bases at J, leaving 13 bases unmatched. The CDR3 loop is CASTPVPGQTYNEQFF. Written as DNA, the CDR3 is TGTGCCAGCACCCCCGTGCCGGGACAGACTTACAATGAGCAGTTCTTC.

V gene TRBV4-1 combines with J gene TRBJ2-1, with 12 bases matching TRBD2. CDR1 is MGHRA, CDR2 YSYEKL, per germline. The CDR3 has 15 amino acids. V was pared by 3 bases and J by 7 bases, with 4 bases of the junction left unmatched. The CDR3 DNA is TGCGCCAGCAGCCATGAACTAGCGGGAGGAAATGAGCAGTTCTTC. Protein product: CASSHELAGGNEQFF.

The chain recombines TRBV29-1 with TRBJ2-1; 7 bases are a match to TRBD1. The CDR3 runs to 13 residues. The V and J ends lost 6 bases and 8 bases, in that order; junction bases with no gene match: 10. The germline V gene has CDR1 SQVTM and CDR2 ANQGSEA. CDR3 in amino acids: CSVHVKGAYEQFF. DNA for the CDR3: TGCAGCGTCCACGTAAAGGGGGCCTATGAGCAGTTCTTC.

J is TRBJ2-2 and V is TRBV2, with D possibly being TRBD2 (6 bases). The V end was cut by 8 bases, the J end by 6 bases, with 16 bases between. Germline CDR1 is SNHLY and CDR2 is FYNNEI. The CDR3 runs to 14 residues. CDR3 region: CASARGVGAGELFF. The DNA for the CDR3 is TGTGCCAGCGCCCGCGGGGTGGGTGCCGGGGAGCTGTTTTTT.

J is TRBJ2-2 and V is TRBV18; 7 bases match TRBD1. CDR1 is KGHSH and CDR2 is LQKENI in the germline V gene. V shed 2 bases, J shed 5 bases, and the junction held 5 bases outside the gene matches. The CDR3 is made up of 15 amino acids. CDR3 amino acids: CASSPWRQGTGELFF. Written as DNA, the CDR3 is TGTGCCAGCTCACCATGGCGACAGGGAACCGGGGAGCTGTTTTTT.

This sequence joins TRBV19 and TRBJ1-5; 8 nucleotides match TRBD1. CDR3 length equals 14 residues. The germline CDR1 and CDR2 sequences are LNHDA and SQIVND (reference sequence). The V and J ends lost 4 bases and 3 bases, in that order; junction bases with no gene match: 2. This chain's CDR3 is CASSKQGVNQPQHF. In DNA, the CDR3 is TGTGCCAGTAGTAAACAGGGGGTCAATCAGCCCCAGCATTTT.

This sequence joins TRBV4-2 and TRBJ1-6, with TRBD1 matching 7 bases. Germline loops: CDR1 LGHNA, CDR2 YNFKEQ. The CDR3 contains 14 residues. V lost 2 bases to trimming and J lost 6 bases; unmatched junction nucleotides: 1. The CDR3 protein is CASSQQGGNSPLHF. CDR3 bases: TGTGCCAGCAGCCAACAGGGGGGTAATTCACCCCTCCACTTT.